The subject of this entry is one TCR beta chain. This entry belongs to a study of blood T cell repertoires in COVID-19. Background on the study: Sources were T cells, B-cell-depleted T cells, or PBMCs; the material itself was cDNA or gDNA.

V shed 4 bases, J shed 7 bases, and the junction held 9 bases outside the gene matches. This CDR3 contains 14 residues. Germline V gene sequence: CDR1 LGHDT, CDR2 YNNKEL (reference sequence). Measured with immunoSEQ multiplex PCR; TCRdb has only the in-frame clones, and not every one. This sample has about 300,000 clones, with nearly 90% found just once. What the recovered Cohort 3 donors had was two negative PCRs, clearance, or symptom resolution. V gene TRBV3-1 (or the pseudogene TRBV3-2) combines with J gene TRBJ2-5, with TRBD2 matching over 7 bases. The receptor was isolated from a woman younger than 45 who had recovered from COVID-19. Sequenced: PBMCs or T cells enriched from blood (not recorded which). The CDR3 spells CASSRAGSLGTQYF. The CDR3 DNA is TGTGCCAGCAGCCGAGCGGGATCTCTTGGGACCCAGTACTTC.